This T cell receptor beta chain was identified in a study of Graves' ophthalmopathy and Graves' hyperthyroidism. Study-level background: Hyperthyroidism counted as stable given no ophthalmopathy within 18 months of follow-up.

Germline CDR1 SGDLS, CDR2 YYNGEE. The CDR3 covers 14 residues. Study-wide findings and caveats: Blood also held most thyroid clonotypes expanded above 0.001 frequency.

Orbital computed tomography, thyroid ultrasound, TRAb, serum thyroxine and clinical symptoms formed the basis of diagnosis. Amplification of TCR beta CDR3 regions used RNA transcripts. RT-PCR with HTBI primers came first, then second-round multiplex PCR. MiXCR, applied by TCRdb to the multiplex PCR reads, yields one record per CDR3 protein. The repertoire consists of over a million distinct CDR3 sequences, with about two fifths occurring once and the leading ten covering around 10%. With regard to this clonotype: Its antigen is still unknown. One end of the junction varies from germline; a read error may be responsible.

The chain carries TRBV9 and TRBJ2-2; no definite D call. This TCR was recovered from an adult man with Graves' hyperthyroidism. The specimen sequenced was peripheral blood or thyroid tissue (not recorded which). The CDR3 nucleotides read TGTGCCAGCGGCGTAGCTCAGGTTTCGGGGGAGCTGTTTTTT. Translating gives CASGVAQVSGELFF.